The 7 T cell receptor beta chains below all came from one sample that was sequenced in a study of graft-versus-host responses after intestinal transplantation. These receptors have no known antigen. Libraries were prepared by immunoSEQ multiplex PCR; TCRdb keeps only in-frame clonotypes and omits some of them. Here the sample spans 75,000 to 100,000 clones, roughly nine tenths being singletons. The sequencing here drew on unstimulated CD4+ T cells sorted from spleen or lymph node cells, taken before transplant. These receptors all come from a human donor who was the organ donor for an intestinal transplant.

The chain employs TRBV18 and TRBJ1-1; no definite D call. The germline V and J ends were trimmed by 3 bases and 8 bases, with 13 bases remaining between them. This CDR3 has 13 residues. The germline CDR1 and CDR2 sequences are KGHSH and LQKENI. The CDR3 protein is CASSPIQRGEAFF. The CDR3 DNA is TGTGCCAGCTCACCGATACAACGCGGGGAAGCTTTCTTT.

The chain recombines TRBV28 with TRBJ1-5; 8 bases are a match to TRBD1. With 2 bases clipped from V and 7 bases from J, the junction kept 4 bases outside the gene matches. The V gene's germline CDR1 is MDHEN and CDR2 SYDVKM. The CDR3 runs 14 residues. The CDR3 loop is CASSLQGAGQPQHF. The CDR3, as DNA: TGTGCCAGCAGTTTACAGGGGGCAGGACAGCCCCAGCATTTT.

V is TRBV19 and J is TRBJ1-2; perhaps TRBD1 as D (6 bases). V was pared by 4 bases and J by 3 bases, with 9 bases between. Germline V lookup: CDR1 LNHDA, CDR2 SQIVND (reference sequence). The CDR3 loop spans 13 amino acids. CDR3 residues: CASSSRGDYGYTF. As DNA, the CDR3 is TGTGCCAGTAGTAGCAGGGGTGACTATGGCTACACCTTC.

The gene calls are TRBV4-2 and TRBJ1-1; the D gene is possibly TRBD1 (6 bases). CDR3 length: 14 residues. The germline V gene has CDR1 LGHNA and CDR2 YNFKEQ. Trimming took 3 bases from V and 1 from J, leaving 9 bases between them. The chain's CDR3 is CASSHPGQNTEAFF. As DNA, the CDR3 is TGTGCCAGCAGCCACCCGGGACAGAACACTGAAGCTTTCTTT.

V usage is TRBV18 and J usage is TRBJ1-2; a possible D gene is TRBD1 (6 bases). V was clipped by 3 bases and J by 13 bases, with 18 bases between them. The V gene's germline CDR1 is KGHSH and CDR2 LQKENI. The CDR3 sequence is 13 residues long. The CDR3, as DNA: TGTGCCAGCTCACCCCGGAGGAGTAGGGACACCACCTTC. It specifies CASSPRRSRDTTF.

This chain links TRBV11-2 with TRBJ1-4; 7 bases agree with TRBD1. Germline assignment: CDR1 SGHAT and CDR2 FQNNGV. CDR3 size: 16 residues. V trimming: 0 bases; J trimming: 7 bases; junction bases outside the gene matches: 8. CDR3 amino acids: CASSLDQTGSREKLFF. The CDR3, as DNA: TGTGCCAGCAGCTTAGACCAGACAGGGTCGCGTGAAAAACTGTTTTTT.

The V call is TRBV4-1, the J call TRBJ2-7, with 11 bases aligning to TRBD2. Matching the DNA end better, TRBJ2-1 makes the J call doubtful. The CDR3 is 19 residues long. The germline V gene encodes CDR1 MGHRA and CDR2 YSYEKL. CDR3 DNA: TGCGCCAGCAGCCAAGTGGGACTAGCGGTTCCAAGCTCCTACAATGAGCAGTTCTTC. Translated, it gives CASSQVGLAVPSSYNEQFF.